The 18 T cell receptor beta chains reported below all come from one sample, sequenced in a study of T cells in Graves' hyperthyroidism and ophthalmopathy. Regions amplified from RNA transcripts were the TCR beta CDR3 regions. During a first-round RT-PCR of the TCR CDR3, the HTBI primer set was used. TCRdb processed the multiplex PCR reads anew with MiXCR; each CDR3 protein has one entry. The sample has hundreds of thousands of distinct CDR3 sequences, roughly 25% seen once. The sample comprised blood. Receptors originate from a man in his fifties with Graves' hyperthyroidism.

This chain connects TRBV7-2 to TRBJ2-7, with D possibly being TRBD2 (5 bases). Germline CDR1 is SGHTA and CDR2 is FQGNSA. This CDR3 is built from 13 residues. V was pared by 1 base and J by 5 bases, with 9 bases between. In DNA, the CDR3 is TGTGCCAGCAGCTTAGTCCTCGGGAACGAGCAGTACTTC. Translation: CASSLVLGNEQYF.

This clonotype was recorded a few times. The chain combines TRBV27 with TRBJ1-4; D gene uncertain. Trimming cost V 6 bases and J 5 bases, with 16 bases left between them. The CDR3 is 15 amino acids. Germline CDR1 is MNHEY and CDR2 is SMNVEV (reference sequence). The CDR3 spells CASSWIGTTNEKLFF. The CDR3 DNA follows: TGTGCCAGCAGCTGGATCGGAACGACCAATGAAAAACTGTTTTTT.

The chain combines TRBV29-1 with TRBJ1-2; no reliable D call. The V gene lost 4 bases and the J gene lost 0 bases, with 6 bases spanning the gap. The V gene's germline CDR1 is SQVTM and CDR2 ANQGSEA. This CDR3 region has 12 residues. The DNA for the CDR3 is TGCAGCGTTGGCCTATCTAACTATGGCTACACCTTC. Amino acid sequence: CSVGLSNYGYTF.

The table lists this clonotype with many counts. V gene TRBV28 combines with J gene TRBJ2-7, with D possibly being TRBD1 or TRBD2 (5 bases each). This CDR3 spans 14 amino acids. Germline V gene data show CDR1 as MDHEN and CDR2 as SYDVKM. Trimming pared 2 bases from V and 4 bases from J, leaving 12 bases between. CDR3 nucleotide sequence: TGTGCCAGCAGTTTAAGAGGGGAAGGGTACGAGCAGTACTTC. It specifies CASSLRGEGYEQYF.

V is TRBV28 and J is TRBJ1-4; D is unclear. Germline lookup yields CDR1 MDHEN and CDR2 SYDVKM. The V end lost 5 bases, the J end lost 4 bases, and 8 bases lay between the germline ends. The CDR3 loop spans 13 amino acids. In DNA, the CDR3 is TGTGCCAGCAGTCGAGACCGTAATGAAAAACTGTTTTTT. It translates to CASSRDRNEKLFF.

This clonotype was counted only a few times. This rearrangement joins TRBV5-1 to TRBJ2-1; 12 nucleotides align to TRBD2. CDR1 SGHRS and CDR2 YFSETQ come from the germline V gene. The CDR3 length is 16 residues. After removal of 1 base from V and 8 bases from J, the junction contained 7 bases not matched to a gene. DNA of the CDR3: TGCGCCAGCAGCTTGTTCGCTAGCGGGAGGGGCTATGAGCAGTTCTTC. Translated, it gives CASSLFASGRGYEQFF. The complete variable domain, with remaining parts taken from reference TRBV5-1 and TRBJ2-1, reads KAGVTQTPRYLIKTRGQQVTLSCSPISGHRSVSWYQQTPGQGLQFLFEYFSETQRNKGNFPGRFSGRQFSNSRSEMNVSTLELGDSALYLCASSLFASGRGYEQFFGPGTRLTVL.

The chain uses TRBV9 and TRBJ1-4; 7 bases fit TRBD1. CDR3 length equals 15 residues. CDR1 is SGDLS, CDR2 YYNGEE, per germline. V lost 0 bases, J lost 5 bases, and 4 bases stayed unmatched. The CDR3 DNA is TGTGCCAGCAGCGTAGAAGGGGGCGGAAATGAAAAACTGTTTTTT. Its translation: CASSVEGGGNEKLFF.

This clonotype was seen repeatedly, ten times or more. The chain is built from TRBV11-2 and TRBJ2-7; the match to TRBD1 covers 7 bases. CDR1 and CDR2 from the germline V gene are SGHAT and FQNNGV. The CDR3 is made up of 14 amino acids. The J segment lost 2 bases and the V segment lost 6 bases, leaving 7 bases of the junction unmatched. The CDR3 protein is CASRPGTAAYEQYF. CDR3 coding DNA: TGTGCCAGCAGACCCGGGACAGCTGCCTACGAGCAGTACTTC.

This clonotype was counted only a few times. CDR3 region: CATSVSGRGSYNEQFF. The CDR3 coding sequence is TGTGCCACCAGTGTTAGCGGGAGGGGTTCCTACAATGAGCAGTTCTTC. J is TRBJ2-1 and V is TRBV15; 11 bases fit TRBD2. The CDR3 has 16 amino acids. The germline V gene encodes CDR1 LNHNV and CDR2 YYDKDF (reference sequence). Losses at the gene ends were 6 bases for V and 1 base for J; bases not matched to a gene: 5.

The rearrangement joins TRBV6-1 to TRBJ1-6; 10 positions agree with TRBD1. Losses at the gene ends were 6 bases for V and 7 bases for J; bases not matched to a gene: 9. The CDR3 loop spans 16 amino acids. Germline CDR1 reads MNHNS; CDR2 reads SASEGT. The CDR3: CASSPLTGGGNSPLHF. CDR3 in DNA: TGTGCCAGCAGCCCCTTGACAGGGGGCGGGAATTCACCCCTCCACTTT.

This chain uses TRBV10-1 with TRBJ2-2; 13 positions agree with TRBD2. The V gene's germline CDR1 is WNHNN and CDR2 SYGVQD (reference sequence). The junction had 13 bases not matched to a gene; V was cut back by 0 bases and J by 6 bases. The CDR3 runs 20 residues. This CDR3 reads CASSESALAGGPASPGELFF. Written as DNA, the CDR3 is TGCGCCAGCAGTGAGTCGGCACTAGCGGGAGGGCCAGCTTCCCCCGGGGAGCTGTTTTTT.

This clonotype was picked up a small number of times. The chain is built from TRBV20-1 and TRBJ2-7; 15 positions match TRBD2. With 3 bases clipped from V and 6 bases from J, the junction kept 18 bases outside the gene matches. Germline V lookup: CDR1 DFQATT, CDR2 SNEGSKA (reference sequence). This CDR3 region has 19 residues. The CDR3 DNA is TGCAGTGCTAGCCCCGGGACTAGCGGGAGGTCCTCCCTCGGTCCCGAGCAGTACTTC. Translated: CSASPGTSGRSSLGPEQYF.

This clonotype showed up just a few times. V gene TRBV10-3 combines with J gene TRBJ2-7, with D uncertain. V was clipped by 2 bases and J by 3 bases, with 5 bases between them. In germline, CDR1 is ENHRY, CDR2 SYGVKD. This CDR3 has 12 residues. The CDR3 loop reads CAISEPYYEQYF. The CDR3 bases are TGTGCCATCAGTGAGCCATACTACGAGCAGTACTTC.

This clonotype was detected ten times or more. The chain combines TRBV27 with TRBJ2-1, with D maybe TRBD2 (5 bases). The germline V gene has CDR1 MNHEY and CDR2 SMNVEV (reference sequence). CDR3 size: 15 residues. Trimming cost V 2 bases and J 2 bases, with 10 bases left between them. The CDR3 nucleotides are TGTGCCAGCAGTTTAGAGTGGGAGACCTACAATGAGCAGTTCTTC. Amino acids: CASSLEWETYNEQFF.

This clonotype was recorded a few times. J is TRBJ1-4 and V is TRBV18, with TRBD1 matching 8 bases. Losses at the gene ends were 3 bases for V and 3 bases for J; bases not matched to a gene: 0. The germline V gene encodes CDR1 KGHSH and CDR2 LQKENI. The CDR3 totals 14 residues. The DNA of the CDR3 is TGTGCCAGCTCACCGGGACAGGCTAATGAAAAACTGTTTTTT. This codes for CASSPGQANEKLFF.

Many counts were recorded for this clonotype. V and J are TRBV28 and TRBJ2-7; unclear D gene. The V end lost 2 bases, the J end lost 5 bases, and 7 bases lay between the germline ends. CDR3 length: 12 amino acids. Germline V gene data show CDR1 as MDHEN and CDR2 as SYDVKM. The CDR3 DNA is TGTGCCAGCAGTTTACCGAACAACGAGCAGTACTTC. Amino acids: CASSLPNNEQYF.

This clonotype occurred a few times. This chain links TRBV5-1 with TRBJ2-7; the match to TRBD1 covers 7 bases. The CDR3 is 15 amino acids. V lost 0 bases, J lost 5 bases, and 8 bases stayed unmatched. Per germline, CDR1 SGHRS and CDR2 YFSETQ. The CDR3 sequence is CASSLAETGYDEQYF. The CDR3 DNA follows: TGCGCCAGCAGCTTGGCCGAGACAGGGTACGACGAGCAGTACTTC.

The chain has TRBV11-3 and TRBJ2-4; D is possibly TRBD2 (5 bases). This CDR3 has 14 amino acids. Trimming left V 1 base short and J 9 bases short, with 13 bases between. Germline CDR1 and CDR2: SGHNT and YENEEA. The CDR3 bases are TGTGCCAGCAGCTTAGCCGGGATTTCGGGCATTCAGTACTTC. Its protein is CASSLAGISGIQYF.